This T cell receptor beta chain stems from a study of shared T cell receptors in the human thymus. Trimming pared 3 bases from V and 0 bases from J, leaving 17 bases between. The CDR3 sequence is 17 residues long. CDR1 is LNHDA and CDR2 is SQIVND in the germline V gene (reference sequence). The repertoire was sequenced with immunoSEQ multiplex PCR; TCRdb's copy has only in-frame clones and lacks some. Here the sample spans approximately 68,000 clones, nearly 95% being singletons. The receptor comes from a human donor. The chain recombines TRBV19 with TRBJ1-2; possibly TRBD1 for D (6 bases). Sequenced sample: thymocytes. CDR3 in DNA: TGTGCCAGTAGTATCGCCAGGGGCGGGCTGGCTAACTATGGCTACACCTTC. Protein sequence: CASSIARGGLANYGYTF.